What follows describes a single T cell receptor beta chain. These data are taken from a study of blood T cell repertoires in COVID-19. Living in 24 US areas, the participants were between roughly 18 and 89 years of age. Shortly before study entry, within 2 weeks, exposed participants had met a COVID-19 case. In the original analysis: Amplification of reference gene primers was used by the study to estimate nucleated cell counts. Profiled with immunoSEQ multiplex PCR; TCRdb holds only in-frame clones, not every one. V, J and clone size were drawn from that table, and D and trimming were deduced from the DNA. The sample lists about 320,000 clones, less than 85% occurring once. The material sequenced was PBMCs or T cells enriched from blood (not recorded which). This receptor was identified in a woman younger than 45 who had been exposed to COVID-19.

CDR3 DNA sequence: TGTGCCAGCAGTTACATCCCAATACAAGATAACTATGGCTACACCTTC. Its protein is CASSYIPIQDNYGYTF. The chain is built from TRBV6-2 or TRBV6-3 and TRBJ1-2; D is unresolved. Germline V CDR1 and CDR2: MNHEY, SVGEGT. This CDR3 is built from 16 residues. Deletions cut 2 bases from V and 1 base from J, with 14 bases between.